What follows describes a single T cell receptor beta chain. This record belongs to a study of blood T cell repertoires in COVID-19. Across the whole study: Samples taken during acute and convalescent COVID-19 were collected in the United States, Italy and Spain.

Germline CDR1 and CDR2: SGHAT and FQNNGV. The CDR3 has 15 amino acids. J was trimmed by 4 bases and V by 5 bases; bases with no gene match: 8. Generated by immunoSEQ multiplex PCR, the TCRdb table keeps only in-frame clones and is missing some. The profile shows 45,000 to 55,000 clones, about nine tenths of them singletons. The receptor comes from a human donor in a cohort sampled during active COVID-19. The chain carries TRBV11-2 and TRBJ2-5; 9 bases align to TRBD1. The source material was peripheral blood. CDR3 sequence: CASSPSRTGAETQYF. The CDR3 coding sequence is TGTGCCAGCAGCCCCTCTAGGACAGGGGCAGAGACCCAGTACTTC.